A selection of T cell receptor beta chains follows, all from one sample in a study of T cells after yellow fever vaccination. TCRdb re-called the 5' RACE reads through MiXCR, storing one row per CDR3 protein. The sample contains 300,000 to 450,000 distinct CDR3 sequences, approximately 6% of which appear only once. This sample comprised PBMCs, obtained 5 days after the yellow fever booster vaccination. These receptor sequences come from a man younger than 45 who received the YFV17D yellow fever vaccine. CDR3s include the opening cysteine and the closing phenylalanine or tryptophan. The D gene is left open where the match is weak. Size values are once, few and many counts, or a class for expanded clones, and some rows have none.

D gene: .; J gene: TRBJ1-5; clone size: .; V gene: TRBV4-3; CDR3 protein: CASSQDRANQPQHF; CDR3 DNA: TGCGCCAGCAGCCAAGACAGGGCCAATCAGCCCCAGCATTTT
D gene: TRBD2; J gene: TRBJ2-7; clone size: few; V gene: TRBV27; CDR3 protein: CASSITVSSGSYEQYF; CDR3 DNA: TGTGCCAGCAGTATCACGGTGTCCAGCGGGAGTTACGAGCAGTACTTC
D gene: .; J gene: TRBJ2-5; clone size: many; V gene: TRBV9; CDR3 protein: CASSGTGTGSETQYF; CDR3 DNA: TGTGCCAGCAGCGGTACCGGGACTGGCTCAGAGACCCAGTACTTC
D gene: .; J gene: TRBJ2-1; clone size: .; V gene: TRBV4-3; CDR3 protein: CASSQDRVTYNEQFF; CDR3 DNA: TGCGCCAGCAGCCAAGATAGGGTCACCTACAATGAGCAGTTCTTC
D gene: .; J gene: TRBJ2-3; clone size: few; V gene: TRBV24-1; CDR3 protein: CATSDRRVHTQYF; CDR3 DNA: TGTGCCACCAGTGATCGAAGGGTACATACGCAGTATTTT
D gene: .; J gene: TRBJ2-7; clone size: .; V gene: TRBV11-2; CDR3 protein: CASSQIIRGIYEQYF; CDR3 DNA: TGTGCCAGCAGCCAAATCATAAGGGGGATCTACGAGCAGTACTTC
D gene: .; J gene: TRBJ2-5; clone size: .; V gene: TRBV7-9; CDR3 protein: CAIESGSDPKTQYF; CDR3 DNA: TGTGCCATAGAATCCGGCTCAGACCCCAAGACCCAGTACTTC
D gene: .; J gene: TRBJ2-5; clone size: many; V gene: TRBV15; CDR3 protein: CATSRDLGLFIDQYF; CDR3 DNA: TGTGCCACCAGCAGAGATCTGGGGCTCTTTATTGACCAGTACTTC
D gene: .; J gene: TRBJ2-1; clone size: .; V gene: TRBV27; CDR3 protein: CASSLSIPGYNEQFF; CDR3 DNA: TGTGCCAGCAGTTTATCGATTCCCGGCTACAATGAGCAGTTCTTC
D gene: TRBD1; J gene: TRBJ2-3; clone size: .; V gene: TRBV23-1; CDR3 protein: CASSPDDHGQGVFDTQYF; CDR3 DNA: TGCGCCAGCAGCCCCGACGATCATGGACAGGGGGTGTTTGATACGCAGTATTTT